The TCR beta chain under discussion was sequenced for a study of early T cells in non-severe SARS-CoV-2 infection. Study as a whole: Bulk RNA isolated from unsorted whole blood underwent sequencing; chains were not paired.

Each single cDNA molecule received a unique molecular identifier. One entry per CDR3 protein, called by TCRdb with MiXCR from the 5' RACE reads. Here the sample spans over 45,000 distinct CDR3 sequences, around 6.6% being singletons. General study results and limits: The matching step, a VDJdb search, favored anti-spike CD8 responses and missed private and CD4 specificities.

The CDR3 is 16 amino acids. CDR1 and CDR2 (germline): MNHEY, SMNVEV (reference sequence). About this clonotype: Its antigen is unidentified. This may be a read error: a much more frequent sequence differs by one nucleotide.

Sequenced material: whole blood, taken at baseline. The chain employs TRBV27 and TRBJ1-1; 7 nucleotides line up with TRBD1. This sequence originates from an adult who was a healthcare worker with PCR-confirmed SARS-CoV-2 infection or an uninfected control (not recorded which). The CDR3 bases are TGTGCCAGCAGTTTAGTGACAGGGCGCATGAACACTGATGCTTTCTTT. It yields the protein CASSLVTGRMNTDAFF.